These 22 T cell receptor beta chains originate from one sample sequenced in a study of T cell repertoires in cytomegalovirus infection. The antigens these receptors bind are not known. In TCRdb, the reads were re-called with MiXCR into one record per CDR3 protein. The sample yields approximately 340,000 distinct CDR3 sequences, 25% to 30% seen once. Here the sequenced sample was cultured PBMCs, taken from culture after CMV antigen stimulation. The receptor source for this set is a human donor in good health (CMV status not recorded). Some clones in this sample may be carry-over from other donors' samples.

The table lists this clonotype with a few counts. The rearrangement joins TRBV4-2 to TRBJ2-7; TRBD2 agrees at 8 bases. V lost 4 bases, J lost 6 bases, and 14 bases stayed unmatched. This CDR3 region has 16 residues. Germline loops: CDR1 LGHNA, CDR2 YNFKEQ. The CDR3 sequence: CASSRPEGTSATEQYF. CDR3 coding DNA: TGTGCCAGCAGCCGACCTGAGGGGACTAGTGCTACCGAGCAGTACTTC.

This chain uses TRBV10-3 with TRBJ2-2; 11 bases are shared with TRBD2. Germline CDR1 is ENHRY and CDR2 is SYGVKD. V dropped 3 bases and J dropped 3; count of bases not matched to a gene: 15. The CDR3 extends over 20 amino acids. The CDR3 sequence: CAISDLTSGGLYRDTGELFF. The CDR3 coding sequence is TGTGCCATCAGTGATTTAACTAGCGGGGGACTATACCGAGACACCGGGGAGCTGTTTTTT.

Only a few counts were recorded for this clonotype. This sequence joins TRBV11-1 and TRBJ1-2; no clear D. The ends were cut back, 5 bases at V and 3 bases at J, with 19 bases in the middle. The CDR3 contains 16 residues. Germline CDR1 is SGHAT and CDR2 is FQDESV (reference sequence). The CDR3 DNA is TGTGCCAGCAGCCCTAGTTCGTGGGGAAGGGACTATGGCTACACCTTC. Amino acids: CASSPSSWGRDYGYTF.

This clonotype appeared many times. The chain links TRBV6-5 to TRBJ1-2; D call uncertain. Trimming stripped 0 bases from V and 4 bases from J, with 12 bases between. Germline-derived CDR1 and CDR2 are MNHEY and SVGAGI. The CDR3 consists of 15 residues. The CDR3 region has the DNA TGTGCCAGCAGTTACTCCCCTCAATCCGGCTATGGCTACACCTTC. This codes for CASSYSPQSGYGYTF.

This chain joins TRBV5-4 and TRBJ2-3; 7 positions agree with TRBD1. CDR3 length: 12 residues. Trimming at V came to 7 bases and at J to 3 bases, leaving 2 bases not matched to a gene. Germline V gene data show CDR1 as SGHNT and CDR2 as YYREEE (reference sequence). The CDR3 DNA reads as TGTGCCAGCCGCAGGGGGACAGATACGCAGTATTTT. It encodes CASRRGTDTQYF.

In its sample, this clonotype was seen a few times. The rearrangement links TRBV7-6 to TRBJ2-1, with D possibly matching TRBD1 (6 bases). V was clipped by 1 base and J by 3 bases, with 7 bases between them. The CDR3 sequence is 14 residues long. The germline V gene has CDR1 SGHVS and CDR2 FNYEAQ. The CDR3 sequence: CASSLEGVYNEQFF. The CDR3 nucleotides read TGTGCCAGCAGCTTAGAGGGGGTCTACAATGAGCAGTTCTTC.

The chain recombines TRBV20-1 with TRBJ2-1; D gene ambiguous. The CDR3 runs 14 residues. Germline-derived CDR1 and CDR2 are DFQATT and SNEGSKA (reference sequence). With 3 bases removed from V and 0 bases from J, the gap between germline ends came to 9 bases. CDR3 nucleotides: TGCAGTGCTAGTCCCTTGAGCTCCTACAATGAGCAGTTCTTC. This gives the protein CSASPLSSYNEQFF.

This clonotype has only a few counts. V and J are TRBV28 and TRBJ1-6; TRBD1 matches at 11 bases. The junction had 4 bases not matched to a gene; V was cut back by 8 bases and J by 10 bases. From germline, CDR1 is MDHEN and CDR2 SYDVKM. The CDR3 contains 13 residues. This chain's CDR3 is CASLGTGGSPLHF. CDR3 nucleotides: TGTGCCAGCCTCGGGACAGGGGGATCACCCCTCCACTTT.

This clonotype was seen just once. The chain combines TRBV19 with TRBJ1-5; 9 bases agree with TRBD1. CDR3 length: 15 residues. Trimming at V came to 6 bases and at J to 6 bases, leaving 9 bases not matched to a gene. Germline-derived CDR1 and CDR2 are LNHDA and SQIVND (reference sequence). The CDR3 bases are TGTGCCAGTAGCAGGACAGGGGTTGAAGGTCAGCCCCAGCATTTT. It encodes CASSRTGVEGQPQHF.

The chain is built from TRBV7-2 and TRBJ1-5; the match to TRBD1 covers 7 bases. The CDR3 extends over 16 amino acids. Per the germline V gene, CDR1 is SGHTA and CDR2 is FQGNSA. With 4 bases clipped from V and 4 bases from J, the junction kept 10 bases outside the gene matches. The CDR3 is CASSSEGAYRNQPQHF. DNA for the CDR3: TGTGCCAGCAGCTCCGAGGGGGCATATAGGAATCAGCCCCAGCATTTT.

V and J are TRBV30 and TRBJ2-1; D is unclear. The V and J ends lost 5 bases and 6 bases respectively, with 8 bases between them. CDR3 length: 11 residues. CDR1 GTSNPN and CDR2 SVGIG come from the germline V gene (reference sequence). CDR3 in DNA: TGTGCCTGGGAGATCGGCAATGAGCAGTTCTTC. It encodes CAWEIGNEQFF.

This clonotype has just a few counts. The J gene is TRBJ1-5, the V gene TRBV7-8; no clear D. The CDR3 length is 13 residues. CDR1 SGHVS and CDR2 FQNEAQ come from the germline V gene. The V end was cut by 2 bases, the J end by 2 bases, with 4 bases between. CDR3 coding DNA: TGTGCCAGCAGCTTAATCCGCAATCAGCCCCAGCATTTT. As protein: CASSLIRNQPQHF.

This clonotype showed up just a few times. This chain links TRBV7-9 with TRBJ2-3, with 13 bases matching TRBD2. Germline V CDR1 and CDR2: SEHNR, FQNEAQ (reference sequence). The CDR3 is 17 amino acids. J lost 4 bases, V lost 0 bases, and 4 bases had no gene match. CDR3 residues: CASSLARTSGSSDTQYF. The DNA for the CDR3 is TGTGCCAGCAGCTTAGCGCGGACTAGCGGGAGTTCAGATACGCAGTATTTT.

At least ten counts were recorded for this clonotype. This sequence joins TRBV6-1 and TRBJ1-2, with TRBD1 as a possible D gene (5 bases). Deletions cut 6 bases from V and 2 bases from J, with 16 bases between. The germline CDR1 and CDR2 sequences are MNHNS and SASEGT. The CDR3 has 15 amino acids. The CDR3 sequence: CASRPTLGPNYGYTF. CDR3 coding DNA: TGTGCCAGCAGACCTACTCTGGGACCGAACTATGGCTACACCTTC.

This clonotype was recorded a few times. The rearrangement uses TRBV19 and TRBJ1-2, with 10 positions matching TRBD1. Per the germline V gene, CDR1 is LNHDA and CDR2 is SQIVND (reference sequence). There are 15 residues in the CDR3. V shed 11 bases and J 6 bases; nucleotides not matched to a gene: 15. CDR3 amino acids: CACKPPGQGWDGYTF. CDR3 sequence (DNA): TGTGCCTGCAAACCCCCGGGACAGGGGTGGGATGGCTACACCTTC.

This clonotype was picked up many times. The chain uses TRBV7-6 and TRBJ2-1; D is unresolved. This CDR3 has 11 amino acids. CDR1 is SGHVS and CDR2 is FNYEAQ in the germline V gene. Trimming cost V 5 bases and J 10 bases, with 9 bases left between them. The CDR3 loop reads CASSQLDEQFF. The CDR3 DNA reads as TGTGCCAGCAGCCAGCTAGACGAGCAGTTCTTC.

The table lists this clonotype with many counts. The chain uses TRBV3-1 and TRBJ2-7, with D possibly being TRBD1 or TRBD2 (5 bases each). This CDR3 is 18 amino acids long. Trimming left V 0 bases short and J 3 bases short, with 21 bases between. Germline CDR1 is LGHDT and CDR2 is YNNKEL (reference sequence). CDR3 sequence (DNA): TGTGCCAGCAGCCAAGAAGGGAGTACCGGGATGAGGGGCTACGAGCAGTACTTC. Protein sequence: CASSQEGSTGMRGYEQYF.

This clonotype was detected only a few times. The J gene is TRBJ2-5, the V gene TRBV28; D possibly corresponds to TRBD2 (6 bases). The V gene lost 5 bases and the J gene lost 1 base, with 11 bases spanning the gap. There are 14 residues in the CDR3. Germline-derived CDR1 and CDR2 are MDHEN and SYDVKM. CDR3 bases: TGTGCCAGCAGTCTCCGGGACTTCCAAGAGACCCAGTACTTC. This codes for CASSLRDFQETQYF.

This clonotype came up a few times. The gene calls are TRBV24-1 and TRBJ1-3; no definite D call. Trimming shortened V by 4 bases and J by 6 bases, and 9 bases separated the two germline ends. The CDR3 sequence is 13 residues long. Per germline, CDR1 KGHDR and CDR2 SFDVKD. CDR3 amino acids: CATSDRSVNTIYF. In DNA, the CDR3 is TGTGCCACCAGTGACCGCAGCGTAAACACCATATATTTT.

This clonotype has a handful of counts. This chain uses TRBV28 with TRBJ2-2; no clear D gene. The CDR3 contains 14 residues. Germline values: CDR1 MDHEN, CDR2 SYDVKM. With 6 bases removed from V and 4 bases from J, the gap between germline ends came to 12 bases. This CDR3 is CASSPTGATGELFF. For the CDR3, the DNA is TGTGCCAGCAGCCCCACCGGAGCCACCGGGGAGCTGTTTTTT.

This clonotype was found a few times. The chain couples TRBV7-8 to TRBJ2-1, with 7 bases identical to TRBD1. CDR1 and CDR2 from the germline V gene are SGHVS and FQNEAQ. The CDR3 is 13 residues long. With 3 bases clipped from V and 8 bases from J, the junction kept 4 bases outside the gene matches. The CDR3 bases are TGTGCCAGCAGCTTTGAGGGGGCGGATGAGCAGTTCTTC. Translating it yields CASSFEGADEQFF.

This clonotype was counted only a few times. The chain combines TRBV7-9 with TRBJ2-3; 9 bases fit TRBD1. Per the germline V gene, CDR1 is SEHNR and CDR2 is FQNEAQ (reference sequence). This CDR3 is 13 amino acids long. J was trimmed by 5 bases and V by 7 bases; bases with no gene match: 4. The CDR3 reads CASTVTGGDTQYF. The CDR3 nucleotides are TGTGCCAGCACCGTGACAGGGGGAGATACGCAGTATTTT.